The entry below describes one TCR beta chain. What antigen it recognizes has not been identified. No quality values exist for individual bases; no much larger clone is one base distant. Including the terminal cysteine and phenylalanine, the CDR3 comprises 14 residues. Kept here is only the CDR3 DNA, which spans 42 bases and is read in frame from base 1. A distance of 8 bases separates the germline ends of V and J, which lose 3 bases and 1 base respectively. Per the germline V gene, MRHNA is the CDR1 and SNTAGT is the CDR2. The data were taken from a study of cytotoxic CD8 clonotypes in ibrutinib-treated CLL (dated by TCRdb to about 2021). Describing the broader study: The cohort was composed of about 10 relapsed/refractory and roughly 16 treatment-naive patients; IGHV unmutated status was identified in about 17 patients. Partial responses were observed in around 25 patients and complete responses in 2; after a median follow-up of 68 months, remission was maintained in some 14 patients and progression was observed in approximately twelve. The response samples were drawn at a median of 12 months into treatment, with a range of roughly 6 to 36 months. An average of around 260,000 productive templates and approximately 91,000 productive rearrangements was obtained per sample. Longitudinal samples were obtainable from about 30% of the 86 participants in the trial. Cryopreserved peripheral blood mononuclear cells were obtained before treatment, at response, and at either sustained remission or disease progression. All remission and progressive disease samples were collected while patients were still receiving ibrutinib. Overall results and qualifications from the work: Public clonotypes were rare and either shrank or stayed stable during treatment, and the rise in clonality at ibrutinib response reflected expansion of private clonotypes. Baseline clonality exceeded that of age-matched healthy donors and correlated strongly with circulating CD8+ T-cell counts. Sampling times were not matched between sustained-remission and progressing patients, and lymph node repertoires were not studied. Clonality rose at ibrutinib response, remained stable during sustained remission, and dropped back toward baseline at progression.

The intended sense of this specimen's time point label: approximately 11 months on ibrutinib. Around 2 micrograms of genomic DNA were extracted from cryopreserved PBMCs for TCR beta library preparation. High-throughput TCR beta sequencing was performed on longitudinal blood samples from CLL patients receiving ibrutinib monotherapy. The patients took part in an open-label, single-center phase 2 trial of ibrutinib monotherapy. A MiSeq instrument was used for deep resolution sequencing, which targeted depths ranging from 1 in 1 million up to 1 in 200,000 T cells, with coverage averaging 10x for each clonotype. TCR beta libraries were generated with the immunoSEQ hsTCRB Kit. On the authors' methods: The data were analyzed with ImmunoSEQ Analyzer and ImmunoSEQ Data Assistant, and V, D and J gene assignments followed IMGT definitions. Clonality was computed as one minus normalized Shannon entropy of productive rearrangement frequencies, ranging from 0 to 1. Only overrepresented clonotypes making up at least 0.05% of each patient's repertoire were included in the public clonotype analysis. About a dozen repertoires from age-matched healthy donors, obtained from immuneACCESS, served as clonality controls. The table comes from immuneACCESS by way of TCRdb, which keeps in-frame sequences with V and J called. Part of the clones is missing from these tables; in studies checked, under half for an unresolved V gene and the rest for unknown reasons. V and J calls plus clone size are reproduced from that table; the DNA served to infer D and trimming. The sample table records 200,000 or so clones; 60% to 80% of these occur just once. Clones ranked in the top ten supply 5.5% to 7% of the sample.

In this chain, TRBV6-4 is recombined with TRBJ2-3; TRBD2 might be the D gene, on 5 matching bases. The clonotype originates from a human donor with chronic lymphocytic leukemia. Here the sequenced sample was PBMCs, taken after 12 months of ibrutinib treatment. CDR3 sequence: CASSEGDRTDTQYF. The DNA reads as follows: TGTGCCAGCAGTGAGGGAGATCGCACAGATACGCAGTATTTT.